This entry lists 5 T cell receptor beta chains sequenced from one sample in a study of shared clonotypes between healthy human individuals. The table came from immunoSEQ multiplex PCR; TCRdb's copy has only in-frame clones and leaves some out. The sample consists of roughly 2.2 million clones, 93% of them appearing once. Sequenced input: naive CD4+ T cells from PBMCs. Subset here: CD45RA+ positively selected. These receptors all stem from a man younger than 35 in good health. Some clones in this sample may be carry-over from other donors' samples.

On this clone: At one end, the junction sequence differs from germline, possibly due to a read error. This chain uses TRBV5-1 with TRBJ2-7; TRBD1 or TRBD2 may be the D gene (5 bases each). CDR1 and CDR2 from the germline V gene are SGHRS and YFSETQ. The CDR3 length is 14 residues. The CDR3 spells CASSLEGPSNEQYF. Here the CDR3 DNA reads TGCGCCAGCAGCTTGGAGGGACCCTCCAACGAGCAGTACTTC.

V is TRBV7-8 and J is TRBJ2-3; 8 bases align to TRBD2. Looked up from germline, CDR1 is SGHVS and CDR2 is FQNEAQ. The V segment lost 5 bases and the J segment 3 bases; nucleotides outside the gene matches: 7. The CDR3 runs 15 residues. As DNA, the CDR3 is TGTGCCAGCAGCCCAAAGCGGGAGAGGACAGATACGCAGTATTTT. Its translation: CASSPKRERTDTQYF.

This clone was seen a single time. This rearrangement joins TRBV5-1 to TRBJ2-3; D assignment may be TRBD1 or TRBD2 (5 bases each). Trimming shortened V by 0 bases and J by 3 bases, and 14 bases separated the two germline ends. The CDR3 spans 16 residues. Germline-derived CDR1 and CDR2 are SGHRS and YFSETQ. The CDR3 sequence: CASSLASGARTDTQYF. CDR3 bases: TGCGCCAGCAGCTTGGCCTCCGGGGCGCGGACAGATACGCAGTATTTT.

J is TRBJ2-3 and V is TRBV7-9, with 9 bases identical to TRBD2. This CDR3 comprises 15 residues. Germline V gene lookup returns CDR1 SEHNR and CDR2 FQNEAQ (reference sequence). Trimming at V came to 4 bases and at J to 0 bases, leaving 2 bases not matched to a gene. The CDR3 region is CASSSGLASTDTQYF. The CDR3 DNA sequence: TGTGCCAGCAGCTCAGGACTAGCGAGCACAGATACGCAGTATTTT.

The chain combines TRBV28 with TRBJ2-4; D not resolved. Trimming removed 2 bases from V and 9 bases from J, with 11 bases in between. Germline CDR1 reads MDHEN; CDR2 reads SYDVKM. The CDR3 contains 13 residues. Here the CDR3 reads CASSLEVRSIQYF. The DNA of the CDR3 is TGTGCCAGCAGTTTAGAGGTCAGAAGCATTCAGTACTTC.